This T cell receptor beta chain is drawn from a study of T cell repertoires in cytomegalovirus infection. In the study overall: Both a matching HLA type and CMV infection were indicated by public TCR beta signatures. Regarding the study as a whole: Frequencies of public TCR beta families were cumulated, and this identified carriers of CMV plus the relevant HLA. HLA-C-restricted, CMV-specific TCR beta clonotypes were dominant ex vivo.

TCRdb itself ran the reads through MiXCR, one entry per CDR3 protein. Of around 740,000 distinct CDR3 sequences in the sample, 35% to 40% were seen once. V gave up 0 bases and J gave up 4 bases; unmatched junction bases: 6. Germline lookup yields CDR1 ENHRY and CDR2 SYGVKD. This CDR3 comprises 16 residues. On this clonotype itself: Its antigen is unknown.

Sequences were obtained from PBMCs. The chain recombines TRBV10-3 with TRBJ2-1; 7 nucleotides align to TRBD1. This sequence originates from a human donor in good health (CMV status not recorded). Some clones in this sample may be carry-over from other donors' samples. In DNA, the CDR3 is TGTGCCATCAGTGAGTCGATCGGGACAGATTACAATGAGCAGTTCTTC. The encoded protein is CAISESIGTDYNEQFF.